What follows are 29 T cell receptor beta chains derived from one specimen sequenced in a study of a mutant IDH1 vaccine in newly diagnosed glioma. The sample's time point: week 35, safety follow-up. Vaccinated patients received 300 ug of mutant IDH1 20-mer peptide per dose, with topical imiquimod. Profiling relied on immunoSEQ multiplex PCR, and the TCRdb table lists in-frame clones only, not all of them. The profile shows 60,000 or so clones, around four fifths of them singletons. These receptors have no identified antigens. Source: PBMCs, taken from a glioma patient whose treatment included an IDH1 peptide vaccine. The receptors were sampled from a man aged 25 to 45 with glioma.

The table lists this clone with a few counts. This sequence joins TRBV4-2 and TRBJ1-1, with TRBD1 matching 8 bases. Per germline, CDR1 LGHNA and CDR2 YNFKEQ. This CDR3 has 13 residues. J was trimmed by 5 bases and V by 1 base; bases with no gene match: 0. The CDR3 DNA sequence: TGTGCCAGCAGCCAAGGACAGGGGACTGAAGCTTTCTTT. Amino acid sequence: CASSQGQGTEAFF.

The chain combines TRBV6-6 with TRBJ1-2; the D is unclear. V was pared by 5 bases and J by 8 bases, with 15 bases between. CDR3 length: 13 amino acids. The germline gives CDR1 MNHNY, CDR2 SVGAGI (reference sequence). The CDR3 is CASSGDSIRGYTF. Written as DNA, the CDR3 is TGTGCCAGCAGTGGAGACTCTATCAGGGGCTACACCTTC.

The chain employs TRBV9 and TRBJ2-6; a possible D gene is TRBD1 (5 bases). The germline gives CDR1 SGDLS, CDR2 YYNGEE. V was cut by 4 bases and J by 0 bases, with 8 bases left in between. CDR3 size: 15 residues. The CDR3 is CASSPQGSGANVLTF. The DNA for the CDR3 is TGTGCCAGCAGCCCCCAGGGCTCTGGGGCCAACGTCCTGACTTTC.

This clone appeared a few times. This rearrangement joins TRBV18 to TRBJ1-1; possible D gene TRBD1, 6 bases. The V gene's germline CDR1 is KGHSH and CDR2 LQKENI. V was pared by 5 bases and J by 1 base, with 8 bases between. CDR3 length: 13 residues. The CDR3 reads CASSGGGNTEAFF. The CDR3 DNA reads TGTGCCAGCTCAGGAGGGGGGAACACTGAAGCTTTCTTT.

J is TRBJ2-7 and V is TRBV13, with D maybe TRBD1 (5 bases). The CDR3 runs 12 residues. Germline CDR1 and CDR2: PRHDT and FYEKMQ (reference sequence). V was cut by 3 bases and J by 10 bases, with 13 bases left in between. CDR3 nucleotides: TGTGCCAGCAGCTTCTCAGAGCAGGGCCAGTACTTC. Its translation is CASSFSEQGQYF.

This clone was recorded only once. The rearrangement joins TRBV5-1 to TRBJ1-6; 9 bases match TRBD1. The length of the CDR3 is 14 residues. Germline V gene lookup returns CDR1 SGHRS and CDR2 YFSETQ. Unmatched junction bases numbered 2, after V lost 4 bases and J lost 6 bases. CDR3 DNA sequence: TGCGCCAGCAGCCGACAGGGGGGTAATTCACCCCTCCACTTT. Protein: CASSRQGGNSPLHF.

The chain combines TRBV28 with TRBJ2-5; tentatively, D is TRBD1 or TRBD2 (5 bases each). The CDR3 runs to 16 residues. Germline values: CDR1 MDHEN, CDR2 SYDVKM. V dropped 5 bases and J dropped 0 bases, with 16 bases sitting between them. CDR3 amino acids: CASSPPGTRYQETQYF. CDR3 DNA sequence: TGTGCCAGCAGTCCCCCCGGGACGAGGTACCAAGAGACCCAGTACTTC.

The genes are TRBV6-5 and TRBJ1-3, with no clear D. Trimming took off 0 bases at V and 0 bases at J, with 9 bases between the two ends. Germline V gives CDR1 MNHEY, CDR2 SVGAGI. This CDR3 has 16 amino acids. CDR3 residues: CASSYSPDYSGNTIYF. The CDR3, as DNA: TGTGCCAGCAGTTACTCCCCGGATTACTCTGGAAACACCATATATTTT.

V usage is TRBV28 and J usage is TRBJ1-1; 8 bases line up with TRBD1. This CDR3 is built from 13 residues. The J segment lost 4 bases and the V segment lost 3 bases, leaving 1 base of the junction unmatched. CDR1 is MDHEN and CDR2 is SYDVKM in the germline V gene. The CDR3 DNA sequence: TGTGCCAGCAGTTTCAGGGGGCCCACTGAAGCTTTCTTT. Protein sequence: CASSFRGPTEAFF.

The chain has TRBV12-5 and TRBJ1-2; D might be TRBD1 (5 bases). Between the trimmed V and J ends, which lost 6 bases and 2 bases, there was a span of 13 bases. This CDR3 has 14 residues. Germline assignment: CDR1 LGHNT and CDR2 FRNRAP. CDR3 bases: TGTGCTAGTGGAACCGGGACCAACAACTATGGCTACACCTTC. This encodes CASGTGTNNYGYTF.

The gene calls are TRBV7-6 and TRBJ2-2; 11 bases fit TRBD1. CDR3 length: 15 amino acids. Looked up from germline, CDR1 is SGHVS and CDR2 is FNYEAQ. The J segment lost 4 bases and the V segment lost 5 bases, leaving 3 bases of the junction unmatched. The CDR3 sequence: CASSPDRGLTGELFF. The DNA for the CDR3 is TGTGCCAGCAGCCCGGACAGGGGGCTCACCGGGGAGCTGTTTTTT.

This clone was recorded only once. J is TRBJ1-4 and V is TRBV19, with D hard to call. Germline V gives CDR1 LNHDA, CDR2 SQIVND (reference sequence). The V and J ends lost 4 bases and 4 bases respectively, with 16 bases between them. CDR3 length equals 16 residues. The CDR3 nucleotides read TGTGCCAGTAGTACAAGTTGGCCCGACGTTAATGAAAAACTGTTTTTT. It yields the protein CASSTSWPDVNEKLFF.

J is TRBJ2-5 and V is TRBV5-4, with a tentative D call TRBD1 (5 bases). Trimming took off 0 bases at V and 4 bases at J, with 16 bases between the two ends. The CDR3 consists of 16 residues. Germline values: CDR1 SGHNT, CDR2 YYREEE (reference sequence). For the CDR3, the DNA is TGTGCCAGCAGCTTGGACGCAGGGAACCTCCCAGAGACCCAGTACTTC. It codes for CASSLDAGNLPETQYF.

For the CDR3, the DNA is TGTGCCAGTAGTCCGCAGGGCCCCTATAGCAATCAGCCCCAGCATTTT. This codes for CASSPQGPYSNQPQHF. This sequence joins TRBV19 and TRBJ1-5; maybe TRBD1 (5 bases). Germline CDR1 is LNHDA and CDR2 is SQIVND (reference sequence). The CDR3 has 16 amino acids. The V end lost 5 bases, the J end lost 0 bases, and 14 bases lay between the germline ends.

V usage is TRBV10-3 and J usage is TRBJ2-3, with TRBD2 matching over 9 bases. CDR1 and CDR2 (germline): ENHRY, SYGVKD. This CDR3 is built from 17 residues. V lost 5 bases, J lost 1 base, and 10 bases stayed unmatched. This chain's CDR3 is CAISFGGGAIGTDTQYF. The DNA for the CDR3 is TGTGCCATCAGTTTCGGCGGGGGGGCAATCGGCACAGATACGCAGTATTTT.

This chain's CDR3 is CATSRGRKNTGELFF. The DNA for the CDR3 is TGTGCCACCAGCAGAGGCCGCAAGAACACCGGGGAGCTGTTTTTT. The chain uses TRBV15 and TRBJ2-2; D ambiguous. Trimming stripped 1 base from V and 1 base from J, with 7 bases between. The length of the CDR3 is 15 residues. CDR1 is LNHNV and CDR2 is YYDKDF in the germline V gene (reference sequence). The whole variable domain, filled in from reference TRBV15 and TRBJ2-2, reads DAMVIQNPRYQVTQFGKPVTLSCSQTLNHNVMYWYQQKSSQAPKLLFHYYDKDFNNEADTPDNFQSRRPNTSFCFLDIRSPGLGDTAMYLCATSRGRKNTGELFFGEGSRLTVL.

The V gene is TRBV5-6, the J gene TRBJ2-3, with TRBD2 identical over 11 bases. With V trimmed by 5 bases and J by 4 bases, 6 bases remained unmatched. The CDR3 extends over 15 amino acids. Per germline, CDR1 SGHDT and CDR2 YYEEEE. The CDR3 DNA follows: TGTGCCAGCAGTCAACTAGCGGGGGCCTCAGATACGCAGTATTTT. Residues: CASSQLAGASDTQYF. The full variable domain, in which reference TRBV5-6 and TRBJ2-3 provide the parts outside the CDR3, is DAGVTQSPTHLIKTRGQQVTLRCSPKSGHDTVSWYQQALGQGPQFIFQYYEEEERQRGNFPDRFSGHQFPNYSSELNVNALLLGDSALYLCASSQLAGASDTQYFGPGTRLTVL.

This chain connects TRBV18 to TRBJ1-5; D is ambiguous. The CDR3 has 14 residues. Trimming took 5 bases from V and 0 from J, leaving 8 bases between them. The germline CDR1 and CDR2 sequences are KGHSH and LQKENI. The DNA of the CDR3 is TGTGCCAGCTCATCACAGTTTAGCAATCAGCCCCAGCATTTT. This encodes CASSSQFSNQPQHF.

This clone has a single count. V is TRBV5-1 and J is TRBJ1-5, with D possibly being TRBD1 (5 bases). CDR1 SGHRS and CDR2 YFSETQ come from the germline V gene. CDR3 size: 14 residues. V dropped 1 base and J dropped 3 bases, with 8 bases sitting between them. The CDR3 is CASSLWGINQPQHF. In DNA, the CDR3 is TGCGCCAGCAGCTTGTGGGGCATCAATCAGCCCCAGCATTTT.

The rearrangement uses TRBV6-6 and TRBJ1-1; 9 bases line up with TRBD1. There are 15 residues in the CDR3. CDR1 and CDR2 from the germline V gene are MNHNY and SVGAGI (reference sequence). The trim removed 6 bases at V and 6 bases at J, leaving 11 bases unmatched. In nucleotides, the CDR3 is TGTGCCAGCAGCGTACAGGGGGCGCCTTACCCTGAAGCTTTCTTT. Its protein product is CASSVQGAPYPEAFF.

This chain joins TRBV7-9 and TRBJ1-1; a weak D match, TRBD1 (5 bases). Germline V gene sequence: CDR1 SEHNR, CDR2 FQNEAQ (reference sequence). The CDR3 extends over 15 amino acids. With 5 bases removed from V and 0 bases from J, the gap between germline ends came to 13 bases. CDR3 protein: CASSPPGGVNTEAFF. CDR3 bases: TGTGCCAGCAGCCCCCCGGGGGGGGTGAACACTGAAGCTTTCTTT.

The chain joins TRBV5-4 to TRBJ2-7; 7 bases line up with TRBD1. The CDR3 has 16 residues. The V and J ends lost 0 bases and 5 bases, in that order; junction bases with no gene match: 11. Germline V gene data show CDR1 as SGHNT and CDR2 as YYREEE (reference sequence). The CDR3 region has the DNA TGTGCCAGCAGCTTGGCCCTAGGGGGCACGGAAGACGAGCAGTACTTC. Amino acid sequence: CASSLALGGTEDEQYF.

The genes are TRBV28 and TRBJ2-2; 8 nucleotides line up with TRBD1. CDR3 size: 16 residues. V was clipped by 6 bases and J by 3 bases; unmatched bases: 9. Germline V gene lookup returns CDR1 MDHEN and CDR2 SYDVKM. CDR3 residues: CASSRRQGLDTGELFF. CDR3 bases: TGTGCCAGCAGCCGTCGACAGGGGCTTGACACCGGGGAGCTGTTTTTT. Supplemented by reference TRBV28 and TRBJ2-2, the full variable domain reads DVKVTQSSRYLVKRTGEKVFLECVQDMDHENMFWYRQDPGLGLRLIYFSYDVKMKEKGDIPEGYSVSREKKERFSLILESASTNQTSMYLCASSRRQGLDTGELFFGEGSRLTVL.

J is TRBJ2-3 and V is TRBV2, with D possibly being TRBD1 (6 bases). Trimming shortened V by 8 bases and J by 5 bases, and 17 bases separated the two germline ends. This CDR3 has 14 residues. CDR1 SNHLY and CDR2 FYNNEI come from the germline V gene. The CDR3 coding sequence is TGTGCCAGCCTTTACAGGGATCATCGAGATACGCAGTATTTT. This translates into CASLYRDHRDTQYF.

CDR3 in amino acids: CASSIRTVGGPGPQHF. The CDR3 DNA sequence: TGTGCCAGTAGTATCCGAACAGTAGGGGGTCCGGGGCCCCAGCATTTT. The V and J genes are TRBV19 and TRBJ1-5, with a tentative D call TRBD1 (6 bases). V was clipped by 3 bases and J by 9 bases, with 21 bases between them. Germline lookup yields CDR1 LNHDA and CDR2 SQIVND (reference sequence). The CDR3 is 16 amino acids.

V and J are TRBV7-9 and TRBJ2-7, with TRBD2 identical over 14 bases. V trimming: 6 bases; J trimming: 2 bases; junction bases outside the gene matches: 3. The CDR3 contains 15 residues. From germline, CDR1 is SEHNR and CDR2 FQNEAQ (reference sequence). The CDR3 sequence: CASRPGLAGAYEQYF. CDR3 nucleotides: TGTGCCAGCAGACCGGGACTAGCGGGAGCCTACGAGCAGTACTTC.

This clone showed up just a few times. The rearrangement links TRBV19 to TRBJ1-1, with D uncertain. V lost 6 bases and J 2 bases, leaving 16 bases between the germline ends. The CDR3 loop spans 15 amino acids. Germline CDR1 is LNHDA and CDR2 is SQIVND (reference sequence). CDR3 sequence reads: CASRAGDAGNTEAFF. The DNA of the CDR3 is TGTGCCAGTAGGGCGGGCGATGCGGGTAACACTGAAGCTTTCTTT. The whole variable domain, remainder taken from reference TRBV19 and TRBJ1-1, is DGGITQSPKYLFRKEGQNVTLSCEQNLNHDAMYWYRQDPGQGLRLIYYSQIVNDFQKGDIAEGYSVSREKKESFPLTVTSAQKNPTAFYLCASRAGDAGNTEAFFGQGTRLTVV.

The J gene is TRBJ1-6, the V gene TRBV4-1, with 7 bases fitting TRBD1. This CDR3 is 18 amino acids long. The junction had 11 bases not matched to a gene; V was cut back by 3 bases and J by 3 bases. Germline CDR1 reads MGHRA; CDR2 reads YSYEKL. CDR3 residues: CASSHPLSQGDYNSPLHF. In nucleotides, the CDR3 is TGCGCCAGCAGCCACCCCCTTTCCCAGGGGGACTATAATTCACCCCTCCACTTT.

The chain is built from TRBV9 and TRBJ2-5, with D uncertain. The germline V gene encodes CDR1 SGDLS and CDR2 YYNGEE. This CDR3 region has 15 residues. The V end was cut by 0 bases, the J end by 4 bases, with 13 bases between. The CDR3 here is CASSVVGTKGETQYF. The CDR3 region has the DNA TGTGCCAGCAGCGTAGTGGGAACAAAGGGAGAGACCCAGTACTTC. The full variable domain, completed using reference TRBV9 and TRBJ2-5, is DSGVTQTPKHLITATGQRVTLRCSPRSGDLSVYWYQQSLDQGLQFLIQYYNGEERAKGNILERFSAQQFPDLHSELNLSSLELGDSALYFCASSVVGTKGETQYFGPGTRLLVL.